The entry that follows covers one T cell receptor (beta chain) sequence. This specimen belongs to a study of blood T cell repertoires in COVID-19. Study-wide background: T cells, B-cell-depleted T cells, or PBMCs supplied cDNA or gDNA.

This table comes from immunoSEQ multiplex PCR, and its TCRdb copy is limited to in-frame clones, with some not included. Of 150,000 to 200,000 clones listed, less than 85% are singletons. Cohort allocation depended upon clinical history that participants reported. Sequences were obtained from PBMCs or T cells enriched from blood (not recorded which). This TCR was recovered from a man aged 55 to 70 who had recovered from COVID-19.

The CDR3 bases are TGTGCCAGTAGTAACCCGGGGGTTTATTCACCCCTCCACTTT. Its translation is CASSNPGVYSPLHF. This chain uses TRBV19 with TRBJ1-6, with D possibly matching TRBD1 (5 bases). Germline V gene lookup returns CDR1 LNHDA and CDR2 SQIVND (reference sequence). Trimming removed 4 bases at V and 8 bases at J, with 12 bases between. The CDR3 has 14 residues.